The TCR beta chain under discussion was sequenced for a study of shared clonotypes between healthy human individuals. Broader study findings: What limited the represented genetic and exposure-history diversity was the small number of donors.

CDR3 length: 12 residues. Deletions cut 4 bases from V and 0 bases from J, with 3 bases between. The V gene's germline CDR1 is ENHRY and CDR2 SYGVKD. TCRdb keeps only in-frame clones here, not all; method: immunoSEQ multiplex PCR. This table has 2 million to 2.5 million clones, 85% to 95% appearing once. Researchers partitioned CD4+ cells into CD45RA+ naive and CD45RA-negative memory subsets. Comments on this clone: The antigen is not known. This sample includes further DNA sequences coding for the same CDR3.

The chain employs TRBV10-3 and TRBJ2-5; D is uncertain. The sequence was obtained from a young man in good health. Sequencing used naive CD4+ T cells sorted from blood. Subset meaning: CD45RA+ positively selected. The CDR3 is CAISGDQETQYF. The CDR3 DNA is TGTGCCATCAGTGGGGACCAAGAGACCCAGTACTTC.